This T cell receptor (beta chain) came from a study of T cells of healthy individuals. This clonotype was detected a few times. TCRdb ran MiXCR on the 5' RACE reads and lists one entry per CDR3 protein. The sample holds around 100,000 distinct CDR3 sequences, roughly 15% seen once. Germline V gene lookup returns CDR1 SGHNT and CDR2 YENEEA. Trimming cost V 5 bases and J 6 bases; bases outside gene matches: 8. The CDR3 sequence is 15 residues long. The V call is TRBV11-3, the J call TRBJ2-2; 8 bases are shared with TRBD1. The origin of this receptor is a human donor in good health. In DNA, the CDR3 is TGTGCCAGCAGCGCGACCAGGGGGCGCGCCGGGGAGCTGTTTTTT. Its protein is CASSATRGRAGELFF. The full variable domain, completed using reference TRBV11-3 and TRBJ2-2, is EAGVVQSPRYKIIEKKQPVAFWCNPISGHNTLYWYLQNLGQGPELLIRYENEEAVDDSQLPKDRFSAERLKGVDSTLKIQPAELGDSAVYLCASSATRGRAGELFFGEGSRLTVL.